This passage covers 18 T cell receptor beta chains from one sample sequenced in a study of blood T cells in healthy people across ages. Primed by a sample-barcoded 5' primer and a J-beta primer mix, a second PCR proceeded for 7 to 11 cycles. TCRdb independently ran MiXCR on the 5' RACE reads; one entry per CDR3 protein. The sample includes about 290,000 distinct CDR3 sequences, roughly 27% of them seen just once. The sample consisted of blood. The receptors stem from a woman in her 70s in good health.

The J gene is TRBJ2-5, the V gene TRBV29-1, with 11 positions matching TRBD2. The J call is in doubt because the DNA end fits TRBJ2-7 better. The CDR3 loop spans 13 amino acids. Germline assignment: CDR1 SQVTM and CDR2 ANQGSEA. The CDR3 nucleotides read TGCAGCGTTGCCCTAGCGGGAGGCTACGAGCAGTACTTC. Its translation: CSVALAGGYEQYF.

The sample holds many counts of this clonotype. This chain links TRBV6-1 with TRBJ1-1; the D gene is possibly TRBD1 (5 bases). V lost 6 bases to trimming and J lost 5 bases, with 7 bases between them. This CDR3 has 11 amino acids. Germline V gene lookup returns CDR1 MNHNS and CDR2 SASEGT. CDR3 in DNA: TGTGCCAGCAGAGAGGGGACTGAAGCTTTCTTT. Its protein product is CASREGTEAFF.

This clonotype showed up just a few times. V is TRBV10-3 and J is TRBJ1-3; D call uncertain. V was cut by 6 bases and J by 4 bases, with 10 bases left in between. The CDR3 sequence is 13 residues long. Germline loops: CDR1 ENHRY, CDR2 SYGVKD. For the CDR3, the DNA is TGTGCCATCAGGGAATTAACGGGAAACACCATATATTTT. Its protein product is CAIRELTGNTIYF.

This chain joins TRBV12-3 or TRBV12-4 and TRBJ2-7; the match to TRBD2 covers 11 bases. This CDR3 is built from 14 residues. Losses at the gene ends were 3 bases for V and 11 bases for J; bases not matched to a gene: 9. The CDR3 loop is CASSFGLAGGHKYF. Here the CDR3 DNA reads TGTGCCAGCAGTTTTGGGCTAGCGGGAGGTCACAAGTACTTC.

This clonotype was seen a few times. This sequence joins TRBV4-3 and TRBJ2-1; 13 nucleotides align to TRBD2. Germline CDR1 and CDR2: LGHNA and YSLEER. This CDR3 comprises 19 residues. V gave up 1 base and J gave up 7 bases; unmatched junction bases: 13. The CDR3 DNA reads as TGCGCCAGCAGCCAAGCTAGGGGACTAGCGGGATCCCTTGGGAATGAGCAGTTCTTC. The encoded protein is CASSQARGLAGSLGNEQFF.

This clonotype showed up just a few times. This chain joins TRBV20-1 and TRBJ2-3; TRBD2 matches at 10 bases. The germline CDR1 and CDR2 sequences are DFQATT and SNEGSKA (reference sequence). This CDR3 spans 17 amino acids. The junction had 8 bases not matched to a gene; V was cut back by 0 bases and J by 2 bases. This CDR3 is CSARDRASGSITDTQYF. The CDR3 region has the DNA TGCAGTGCTAGAGATCGGGCTAGCGGGAGTATCACAGATACGCAGTATTTT.

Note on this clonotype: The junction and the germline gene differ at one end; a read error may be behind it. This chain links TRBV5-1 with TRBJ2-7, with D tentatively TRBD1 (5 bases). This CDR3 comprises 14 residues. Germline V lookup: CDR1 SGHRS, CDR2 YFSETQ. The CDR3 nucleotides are TGCGCCAGTTCCGACAGTCCCCCCTCCCACGAGCAGTACTTC. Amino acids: CASSDSPPSHEQYF.

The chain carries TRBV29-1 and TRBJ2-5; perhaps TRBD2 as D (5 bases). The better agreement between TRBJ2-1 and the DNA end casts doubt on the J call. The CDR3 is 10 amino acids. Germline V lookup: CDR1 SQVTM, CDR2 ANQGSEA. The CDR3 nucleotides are TGCAGCGCCCCGAGGGAGGAGCAGTTCTTC. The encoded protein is CSAPREEQFF.

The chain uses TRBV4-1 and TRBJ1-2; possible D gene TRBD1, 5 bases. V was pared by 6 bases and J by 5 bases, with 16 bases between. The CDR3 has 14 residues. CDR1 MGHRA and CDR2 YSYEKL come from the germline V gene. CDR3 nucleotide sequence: TGCGCCAGCAGGACCACAGGCTTATCATATGGCTACACCTTC. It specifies CASRTTGLSYGYTF.

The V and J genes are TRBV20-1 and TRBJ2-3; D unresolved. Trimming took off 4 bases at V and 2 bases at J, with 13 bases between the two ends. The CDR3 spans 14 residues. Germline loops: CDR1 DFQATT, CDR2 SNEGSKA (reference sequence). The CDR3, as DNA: TGCAGTGCTATTACAGCTTCTTCCACAGATACGCAGTATTTT. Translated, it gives CSAITASSTDTQYF.

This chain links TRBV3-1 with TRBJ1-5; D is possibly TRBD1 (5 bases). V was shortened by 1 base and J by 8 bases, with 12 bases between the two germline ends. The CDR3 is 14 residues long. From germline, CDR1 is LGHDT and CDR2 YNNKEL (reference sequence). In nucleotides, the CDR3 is TGTGCCAGCAGCCAAGTGTCCGGGGCAGAGCCCCAGCATTTT. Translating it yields CASSQVSGAEPQHF.

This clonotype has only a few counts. The DNA of the CDR3 is TGTGCCAGCAGCTTATCGGACCGAGGAGGCTACACCTTC. Encoded protein: CASSLSDRGGYTF. The chain uses TRBV11-2 and TRBJ1-2; D uncertain. The V end was cut by 2 bases, the J end by 8 bases, with 12 bases between. Germline V gene data show CDR1 as SGHAT and CDR2 as FQNNGV. CDR3 length: 13 amino acids.

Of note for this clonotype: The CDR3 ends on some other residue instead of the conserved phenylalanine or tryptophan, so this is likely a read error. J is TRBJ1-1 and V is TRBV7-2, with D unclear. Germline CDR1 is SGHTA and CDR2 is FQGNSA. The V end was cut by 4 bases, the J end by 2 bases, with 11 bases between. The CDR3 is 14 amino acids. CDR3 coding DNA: TGTGCCAGCAGCTATCAAGGGCCTAACACTGAAGCTTTCCTT. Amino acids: CASSYQGPNTEAFL.

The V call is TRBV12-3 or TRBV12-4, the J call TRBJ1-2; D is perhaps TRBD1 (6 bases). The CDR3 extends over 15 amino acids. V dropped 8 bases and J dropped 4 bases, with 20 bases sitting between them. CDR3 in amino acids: CASSRTGQGIYGYTF. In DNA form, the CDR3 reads TGTGCCAGCTCCAGGACGGGGCAGGGGATCTATGGCTACACCTTC.

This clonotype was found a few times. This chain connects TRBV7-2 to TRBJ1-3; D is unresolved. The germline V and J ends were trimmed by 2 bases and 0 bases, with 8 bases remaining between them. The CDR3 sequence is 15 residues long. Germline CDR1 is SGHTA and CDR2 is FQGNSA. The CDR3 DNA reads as TGTGCCAGCAGCTTAAAGTTCAGCTCTGGAAACACCATATATTTT. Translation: CASSLKFSSGNTIYF.

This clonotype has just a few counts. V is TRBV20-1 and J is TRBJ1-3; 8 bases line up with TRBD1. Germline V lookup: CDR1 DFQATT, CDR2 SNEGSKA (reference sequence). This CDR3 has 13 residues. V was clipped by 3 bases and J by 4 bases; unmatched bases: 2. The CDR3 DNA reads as TGCAGTGCTAGGGGACAGGACGGAAACACCATATATTTT. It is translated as CSARGQDGNTIYF.

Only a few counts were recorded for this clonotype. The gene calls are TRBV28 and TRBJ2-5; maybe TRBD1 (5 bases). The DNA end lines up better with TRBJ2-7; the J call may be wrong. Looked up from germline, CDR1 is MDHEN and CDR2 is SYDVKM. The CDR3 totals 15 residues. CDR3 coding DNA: TGTGCCAGCAGTTTCGGACGACTGGATAGGGGCGAGCAGTACTTC. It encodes CASSFGRLDRGEQYF.

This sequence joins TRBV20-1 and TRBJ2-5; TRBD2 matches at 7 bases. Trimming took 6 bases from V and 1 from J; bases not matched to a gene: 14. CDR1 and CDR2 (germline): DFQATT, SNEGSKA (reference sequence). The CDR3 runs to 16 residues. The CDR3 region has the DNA TGCAGTGCACGAGGGTCTAGCGGAATTACCCAAGAGACCCAGTACTTC. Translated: CSARGSSGITQETQYF.